One T cell receptor (beta chain) is described in this entry. The identical CDR3 is also encoded by other nucleotide sequences in the sample. In the naive CD8 group, cells lacked CD45RO and were positively selected for CCR7, so terminally differentiated effector memory CD45RA+ cells were left out. Donors, healthy HIV-negative adults, lacked recent acute infections or vaccinations. Nashville, Tennessee was home to all donors, who were Caucasian adults. This entry comes from a study of shared clonotypes between healthy human individuals. Generated by immunoSEQ multiplex PCR, the TCRdb table keeps only in-frame clones and is missing some. The sample lists roughly 2 million clones; about 95% were seen once. Germline V gene sequence: CDR1 SGHRS, CDR2 YFSETQ. CDR3 length: 15 amino acids. The germline V and J ends were trimmed by 2 bases and 0 bases, with 8 bases remaining between them.

The J gene is TRBJ1-4, the V gene TRBV5-1; D is undetermined. The sequencing sample was made of naive CD8+ T cells sorted from blood. This receptor was obtained from a man between 18 and 35 years old in good health. CDR3 in DNA: TGCGCCAGCAGCTTAGACGGGGCAACTAATGAAAAACTGTTTTTT. Translated, it gives CASSLDGATNEKLFF.